What follows are 22 T cell receptor beta chains derived from one specimen sequenced in a study of Graves' ophthalmopathy and Graves' hyperthyroidism. RNA transcripts provided the template for amplifying TCR beta CDR3 regions. HTBI primers were used in a first-round RT-PCR, which preceded a second-round multiplex PCR. A single record per CDR3 protein comes from TCRdb applying MiXCR to the multiplex PCR reads. Among approximately 1.2 million distinct CDR3 sequences listed, 35% to 45% were seen once. Specimen: peripheral blood or thyroid tissue (not recorded which). The source of these receptors is an adult man with Graves' hyperthyroidism.

Ten or more counts support this clonotype. This chain connects TRBV6-5 to TRBJ2-7; perhaps TRBD1 as D (5 bases). Trimming pared 6 bases from V and 3 bases from J, leaving 12 bases between. Germline CDR1 MNHEY, CDR2 SVGAGI. This CDR3 is built from 13 residues. CDR3 DNA: TGTGCCAGCAGCAACGGACACAACTACGAGCAGTACTTC. The encoded protein is CASSNGHNYEQYF.

This clonotype was seen repeatedly, ten times or more. The CDR3 loop reads CAISQTPGGSYEQYF. CDR3 nucleotide sequence: TGTGCCATCAGCCAAACCCCAGGAGGGTCCTACGAGCAGTACTTC. The V and J genes are TRBV10-3 and TRBJ2-7, with D possibly TRBD2 on 6 matching bases. V was clipped by 6 bases and J by 1 base, with 16 bases between them. The CDR3 is 15 amino acids. CDR1 and CDR2 from the germline V gene are ENHRY and SYGVKD.

The V call is TRBV15, the J call TRBJ2-2; no clear D gene. The CDR3 loop spans 13 amino acids. Germline V lookup: CDR1 LNHNV, CDR2 YYDKDF (reference sequence). Deletions cut 5 bases from V and 6 bases from J, with 10 bases between. The CDR3 is CATSPAGAGELFF. CDR3 nucleotide sequence: TGTGCCACCAGCCCCGCCGGCGCCGGGGAGCTGTTTTTT. The full variable domain, its missing parts supplied by reference TRBV15 and TRBJ2-2, is DAMVIQNPRYQVTQFGKPVTLSCSQTLNHNVMYWYQQKSSQAPKLLFHYYDKDFNNEADTPDNFQSRRPNTSFCFLDIRSPGLGDTAMYLCATSPAGAGELFFGEGSRLTVL.

The sample holds many counts of this clonotype. The gene calls are TRBV29-1 and TRBJ1-1; D not resolved. The CDR3 length is 12 residues. V lost 6 bases and J lost 5, with 13 bases in between. Germline V gene lookup returns CDR1 SQVTM and CDR2 ANQGSEA. The CDR3 loop reads CSVPDGRTEAFF. The DNA of the CDR3 is TGCAGCGTCCCCGATGGTAGGACTGAAGCTTTCTTT.

Note on this clonotype: The junction and the germline gene differ at one end; a read error may be behind it. The J gene is TRBJ2-7, the V gene TRBV10-3, with D hard to call. The CDR3 totals 12 residues. CDR1 and CDR2 from the germline V gene are ENHRY and SYGVKD. CDR3 loop: CASSYRVLEQYF. For the CDR3, the DNA is TGTGCCAGCAGTTACCGCGTCCTCGAGCAGTACTTC.

The chain couples TRBV15 to TRBJ2-7; tentatively, D is TRBD2 (7 bases). The CDR3 totals 15 residues. Germline assignment: CDR1 LNHNV and CDR2 YYDKDF (reference sequence). Trimming pared 6 bases from V and 5 bases from J, leaving 20 bases between. DNA for the CDR3: TGTGCCACCAGAACAGAAGGGGGGGAGTGGCACGAGCAGTACTTC. Translating it yields CATRTEGGEWHEQYF.

This clonotype was detected only once. The rearrangement uses TRBV11-2 and TRBJ2-7; D is possibly TRBD2 (6 bases). V was trimmed by 5 bases and J by 7 bases, leaving 21 bases between them. CDR3 size: 15 residues. CDR1 and CDR2 from the germline V gene are SGHAT and FQNNGV. The chain's CDR3 is CASSHIRDSKGEQYF. The CDR3 bases are TGTGCCAGCAGCCATATCCGGGACTCAAAGGGGGAGCAGTACTTC.

The rearrangement links TRBV7-2 to TRBJ1-1, with D possibly matching TRBD1 (6 bases). Trimming left V 6 bases short and J 5 bases short, with 19 bases between. Germline CDR1 and CDR2: SGHTA and FQGNSA. The CDR3 totals 15 residues. The CDR3 reads CASSTQGSEGTEAFF. The CDR3 DNA reads TGTGCCAGCAGTACGCAGGGGAGTGAGGGAACTGAAGCTTTCTTT.

V usage is TRBV25-1 and J usage is TRBJ2-7, with TRBD2 identical over 10 bases. The V gene end was trimmed by 3 bases and the J gene end by 4 bases; junction bases not matched to a gene: 9. CDR1 and CDR2 from the germline V gene are MGHDK and SYGVNS. The CDR3 sequence is 16 residues long. The CDR3 coding sequence is TGTGCCAGCAGTGACCCCATCCCTAGCGGGAGATACGAGCAGTACTTC. It encodes CASSDPIPSGRYEQYF.

This clonotype was counted ten times or more. CDR3 amino acids: CASNSASGTGTQYF. The CDR3 region has the DNA TGTGCCAGCAACTCCGCTAGCGGAACCGGTACCCAGTACTTC. The gene calls are TRBV27 and TRBJ2-5; 7 bases are shared with TRBD2. The germline V gene has CDR1 MNHEY and CDR2 SMNVEV (reference sequence). The CDR3 runs to 14 residues. The ends lost 7 bases at V and 8 bases at J; junction bases unmatched: 13.

The table lists this clonotype with many counts. This chain connects TRBV10-3 to TRBJ2-7; D possibly corresponds to TRBD2 (6 bases). The CDR3 runs to 11 residues. Trimming shortened V by 10 bases and J by 6 bases, and 13 bases separated the two germline ends. Germline loops: CDR1 ENHRY, CDR2 SYGVKD. CDR3 in DNA: TGTGCCACCGTGGAGGGTATCGAGCAGTACTTC. It is translated as CATVEGIEQYF.

This clonotype was seen ten or more times. The chain uses TRBV7-9 and TRBJ1-3; possibly TRBD1 for D (5 bases). This CDR3 contains 15 residues. Deletions cut 1 base from V and 2 bases from J, with 9 bases between. Germline V lookup: CDR1 SEHNR, CDR2 FQNEAQ (reference sequence). The CDR3 reads CASSLGRGPGNTIYF. DNA of the CDR3: TGTGCCAGCAGCTTAGGAAGGGGCCCTGGAAACACCATATATTTT.

This sequence joins TRBV20-1 and TRBJ1-2; D is unclear. The CDR3 runs 11 residues. Germline CDR1 is DFQATT and CDR2 is SNEGSKA (reference sequence). The CDR3 sequence is CSDQEAYGYTF. CDR3 nucleotides: TGCTCTGACCAGGAGGCCTATGGCTACACCTTC.

This clonotype was seen repeatedly, ten times or more. This chain joins TRBV10-3 and TRBJ2-5; TRBD2 matches at 13 bases. J lost 5 bases, V lost 6 bases, and 12 bases had no gene match. This CDR3 has 17 amino acids. Germline CDR1 and CDR2: ENHRY and SYGVKD. In DNA, the CDR3 is TGTGCCATCAGGCAGAGACCGGGACTAGCGGGGTGGGAGACCCAGTACTTC. Translated, it gives CAIRQRPGLAGWETQYF.

This clonotype was seen repeatedly, ten times or more. The rearrangement links TRBV20-1 to TRBJ2-5, with 10 nucleotides matching TRBD1. The germline CDR1 and CDR2 sequences are DFQATT and SNEGSKA (reference sequence). The V segment lost 5 bases and the J segment 4 bases; nucleotides outside the gene matches: 1. The CDR3 totals 12 residues. Written as DNA, the CDR3 is TGCAGTGCTTGGGACAGGGGAGAGACCCAGTACTTC. Residues: CSAWDRGETQYF.

Only one count was recorded for this clonotype. This may be a read error: a much more frequent sequence differs by one nucleotide. V gene TRBV7-2 combines with J gene TRBJ2-7; TRBD1 might be the D (6 bases). This CDR3 has 14 amino acids. CDR1 and CDR2 (germline): SGHTA, FQGNSA. The CDR3 DNA is TGTGCCAGCAGCCCAGGGGCAAACTCCTGCGAGCAGTACTTC. Its protein is CASSPGANSCEQYF.

This clonotype has just one count. This may be a read error: a much more frequent sequence differs by one nucleotide. The genes are TRBV10-3 and TRBJ2-5; either TRBD1 or TRBD2 may supply D (6 bases each). The V and J ends lost 6 bases and 5 bases respectively, with 19 bases between them. The CDR3 extends over 15 amino acids. Germline assignment: CDR1 ENHRY and CDR2 SYGVKD. For the CDR3, the DNA is TGTGCCATCAGCCCTACTGGGGGGCTTGGGGAGACCCAGTACTTC. This translates into CAISPTGGLGETQYF.

The chain carries TRBV29-1 and TRBJ2-5; D is possibly TRBD2 (6 bases). Germline loops: CDR1 SQVTM, CDR2 ANQGSEA. Trimming removed 3 bases at V and 7 bases at J, with 21 bases between. CDR3 length equals 15 residues. CDR3 region: CSVDRGRGPRGTQYF. The CDR3 nucleotides read TGCAGCGTTGATCGAGGGCGGGGCCCCCGGGGGACCCAGTACTTC.

This clonotype has at least ten counts. The chain employs TRBV19 and TRBJ1-5; D may be TRBD1 (5 bases). Germline loops: CDR1 LNHDA, CDR2 SQIVND (reference sequence). V was shortened by 7 bases and J by 0 bases, with 13 bases between the two germline ends. The CDR3 has 15 residues. The CDR3 protein is CASTPSGASNQPQHF. In DNA form, the CDR3 reads TGTGCCAGTACCCCAAGTGGGGCTAGCAATCAGCCCCAGCATTTT. Looking up the rest from reference TRBV19 and TRBJ1-5 gives the full variable domain: DGGITQSPKYLFRKEGQNVTLSCEQNLNHDAMYWYRQDPGQGLRLIYYSQIVNDFQKGDIAEGYSVSREKKESFPLTVTSAQKNPTAFYLCASTPSGASNQPQHFGDGTRLSIL.

The CDR3, as DNA: TGTGCCAGCAGCCTATGGGGTGTTAACTATGGCTACACCTTC. Translated, it gives CASSLWGVNYGYTF. The chain uses TRBV7-2 and TRBJ1-2; D not certain. From germline, CDR1 is SGHTA and CDR2 FQGNSA. Between the trimmed V and J ends, which lost 5 bases and 1 base, there was a span of 11 bases. CDR3 length: 14 residues. The whole variable domain, filled in from reference TRBV7-2 and TRBJ1-2, reads GAGVSQSPSNKVTEKGKDVELRCDPISGHTALYWYRQSLGQGLEFLIYFQGNSAPDKSGLPSDRFSAERTGGSVSTLTIQRTQQEDSAVYLCASSLWGVNYGYTFGSGTRLTVV.

The chain links TRBV20-1 to TRBJ2-7; tentatively, D is TRBD1 or TRBD2 (6 bases each). The CDR3 loop spans 13 amino acids. Germline V gene lookup returns CDR1 DFQATT and CDR2 SNEGSKA (reference sequence). V gave up 2 bases and J gave up 6 bases, with 14 bases separating them. The CDR3 protein is CSARQGSGAEQYF. Here the CDR3 DNA reads TGCAGTGCTAGACAGGGATCGGGGGCCGAGCAGTACTTC.

This clonotype was seen repeatedly, ten times or more. The chain carries TRBV7-8 and TRBJ2-2; TRBD2 is a possible D gene (7 bases). This CDR3 comprises 14 residues. Trimming stripped 5 bases from V and 4 bases from J, with 11 bases between. CDR1 is SGHVS and CDR2 is FQNEAQ in the germline V gene. The CDR3 region is CASSGAGATGELFF. In DNA form, the CDR3 reads TGTGCCAGCAGCGGTGCGGGGGCCACCGGGGAGCTGTTTTTT.